This TCR beta chain was obtained from a study of cytomegalovirus exposure and HLA in healthy donors. The wider study: T cells numbering about 180 million yielded 90 million to 140 million unique TCR beta sequences in an earlier analysis. Most genotyped donors, approximately 81% of about 360, had Caucasian-associated genetic ancestry.

The PCR ran on 60 Vbeta and 13 Jbeta primers. TCRdb keeps only in-frame clones here, not all; method: immunoSEQ multiplex PCR. The listing contains fewer than 100,000 clones. The receptor's source is a man between 18 and 29 years old in good health and CMV-seropositive. Sequencing was carried out using PBMCs.

The CDR3 reads CASSDEAFSNQPQHF. The CDR3 region has the DNA TGTGCCAGCAGTGACGAGGCATTTAGCAATCAGCCCCAGCATTTT. V gene TRBV2 combines with J gene TRBJ1-5; no clear D. Between the trimmed V and J ends, which lost 3 bases and 0 bases, there was a span of 9 bases. This CDR3 comprises 15 residues. Germline values: CDR1 SNHLY, CDR2 FYNNEI.